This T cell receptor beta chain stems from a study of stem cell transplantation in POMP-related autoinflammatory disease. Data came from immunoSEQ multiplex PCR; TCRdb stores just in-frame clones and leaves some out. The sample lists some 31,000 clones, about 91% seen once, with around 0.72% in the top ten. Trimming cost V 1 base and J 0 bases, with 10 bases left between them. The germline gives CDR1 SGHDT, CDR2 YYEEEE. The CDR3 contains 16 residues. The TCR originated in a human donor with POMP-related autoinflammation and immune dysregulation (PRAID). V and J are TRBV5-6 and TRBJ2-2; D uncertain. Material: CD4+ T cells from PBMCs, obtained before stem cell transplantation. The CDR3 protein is CASSLLGGANTGELFF. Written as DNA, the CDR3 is TGTGCCAGCAGCTTGCTGGGTGGCGCGAACACCGGGGAGCTGTTTTTT.